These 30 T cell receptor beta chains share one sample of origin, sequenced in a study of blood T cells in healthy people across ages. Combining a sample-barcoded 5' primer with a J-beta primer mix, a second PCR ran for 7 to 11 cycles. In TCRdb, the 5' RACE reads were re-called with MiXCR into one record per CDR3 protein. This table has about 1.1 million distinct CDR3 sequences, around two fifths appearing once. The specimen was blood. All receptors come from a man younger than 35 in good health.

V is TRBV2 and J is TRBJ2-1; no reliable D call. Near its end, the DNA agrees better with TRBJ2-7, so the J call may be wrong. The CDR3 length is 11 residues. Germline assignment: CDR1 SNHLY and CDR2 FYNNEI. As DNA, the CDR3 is TGTGCCGGCCGATTCTACAATGAGCAGTACTTC. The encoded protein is CAGRFYNEQYF.

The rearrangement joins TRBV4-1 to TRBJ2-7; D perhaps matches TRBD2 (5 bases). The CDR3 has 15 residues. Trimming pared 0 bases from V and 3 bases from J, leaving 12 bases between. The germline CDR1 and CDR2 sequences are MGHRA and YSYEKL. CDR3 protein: CASSQECPGSYEQYF. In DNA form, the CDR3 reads TGCGCCAGCAGCCAAGAATGCCCTGGGAGCTACGAGCAGTACTTC.

CDR3 loop: CSANPGTINEAFF. The CDR3, as DNA: TGCAGTGCAAACCCCGGGACAATCAATGAAGCTTTCTTT. The rearrangement links TRBV20-1 to TRBJ1-1; D is perhaps TRBD1 (6 bases). Deletions cut 6 bases from V and 7 bases from J, with 18 bases between. From germline, CDR1 is DFQATT and CDR2 SNEGSKA (reference sequence). The CDR3 has 13 amino acids.

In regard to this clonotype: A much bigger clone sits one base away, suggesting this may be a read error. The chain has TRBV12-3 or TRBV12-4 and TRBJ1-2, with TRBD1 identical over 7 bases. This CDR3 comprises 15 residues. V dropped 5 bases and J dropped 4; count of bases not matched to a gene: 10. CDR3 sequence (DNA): TGTGCCAGCAGTCCACGACAGGGACTGCCCTATGGCTACACCTTC. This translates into CASSPRQGLPYGYTF.

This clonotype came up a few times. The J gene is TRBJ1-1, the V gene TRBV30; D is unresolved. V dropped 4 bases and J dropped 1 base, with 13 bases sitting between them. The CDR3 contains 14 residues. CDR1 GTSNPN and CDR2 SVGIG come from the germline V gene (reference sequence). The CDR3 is CAWNLQSRNTEAFF. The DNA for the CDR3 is TGTGCCTGGAATCTCCAGTCGAGGAACACTGAAGCTTTCTTT.

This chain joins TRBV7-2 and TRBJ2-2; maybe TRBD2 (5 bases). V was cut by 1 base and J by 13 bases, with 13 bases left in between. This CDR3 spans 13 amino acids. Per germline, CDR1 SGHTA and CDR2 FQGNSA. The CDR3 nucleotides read TGTGCCAGCAGCTTAGGGCTTATCCGGGGGCTGTTTTTT. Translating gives CASSLGLIRGLFF. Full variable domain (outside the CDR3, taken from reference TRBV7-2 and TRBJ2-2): GAGVSQSPSNKVTEKGKDVELRCDPISGHTALYWYRQSLGQGLEFLIYFQGNSAPDKSGLPSDRFSAERTGGSVSTLTIQRTQQEDSAVYLCASSLGLIRGLFFGEGSRLTVL.

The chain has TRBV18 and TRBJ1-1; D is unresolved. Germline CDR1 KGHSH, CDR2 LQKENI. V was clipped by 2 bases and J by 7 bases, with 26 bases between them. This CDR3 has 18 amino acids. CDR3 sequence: CASSPVESAAGGRDEAFF. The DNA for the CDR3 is TGTGCCAGCTCACCAGTGGAGTCGGCGGCAGGAGGCCGGGATGAAGCTTTCTTT.

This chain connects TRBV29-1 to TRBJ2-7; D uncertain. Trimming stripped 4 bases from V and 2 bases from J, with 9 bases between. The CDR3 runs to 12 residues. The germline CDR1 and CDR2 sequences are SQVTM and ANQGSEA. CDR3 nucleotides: TGCAGCGTTGCACCAGCCACCTACGAGCAGTACTTC. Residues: CSVAPATYEQYF.

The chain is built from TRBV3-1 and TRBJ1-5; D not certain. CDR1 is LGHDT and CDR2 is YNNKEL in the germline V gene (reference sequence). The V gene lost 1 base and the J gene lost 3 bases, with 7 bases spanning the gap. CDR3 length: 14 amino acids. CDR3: CASSQVRSNQPQHF. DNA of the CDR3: TGTGCCAGCAGCCAAGTACGGTCCAATCAGCCCCAGCATTTT.

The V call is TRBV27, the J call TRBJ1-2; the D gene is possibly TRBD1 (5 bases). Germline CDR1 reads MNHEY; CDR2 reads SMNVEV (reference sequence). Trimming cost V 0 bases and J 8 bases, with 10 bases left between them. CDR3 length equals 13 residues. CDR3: CASSLSQGGGYTF. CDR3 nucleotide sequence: TGTGCCAGCAGTTTATCCCAGGGTGGGGGCTACACCTTC.

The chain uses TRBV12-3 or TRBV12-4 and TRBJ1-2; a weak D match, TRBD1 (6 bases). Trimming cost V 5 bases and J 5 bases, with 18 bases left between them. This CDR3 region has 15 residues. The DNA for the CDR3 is TGTGCCAGCAGTCTGTCAGGGGTGTCGATTTATGGCTACACCTTC. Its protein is CASSLSGVSIYGYTF.

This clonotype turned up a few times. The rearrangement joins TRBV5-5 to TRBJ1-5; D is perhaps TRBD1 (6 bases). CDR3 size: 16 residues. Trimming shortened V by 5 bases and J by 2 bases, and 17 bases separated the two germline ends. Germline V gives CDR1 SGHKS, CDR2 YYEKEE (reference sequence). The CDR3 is CASSTTGPARNQPQHF. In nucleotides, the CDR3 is TGTGCCAGCAGTACTACAGGGCCGGCTCGCAATCAGCCCCAGCATTTT.

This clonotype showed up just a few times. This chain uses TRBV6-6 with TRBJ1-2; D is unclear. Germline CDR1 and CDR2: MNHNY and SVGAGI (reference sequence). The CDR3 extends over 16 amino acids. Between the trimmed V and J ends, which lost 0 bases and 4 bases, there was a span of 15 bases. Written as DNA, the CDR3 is TGTGCCAGCAGTTACTCGAACAGCCTCCGGGGCTATGGCTACACCTTC. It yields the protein CASSYSNSLRGYGYTF.

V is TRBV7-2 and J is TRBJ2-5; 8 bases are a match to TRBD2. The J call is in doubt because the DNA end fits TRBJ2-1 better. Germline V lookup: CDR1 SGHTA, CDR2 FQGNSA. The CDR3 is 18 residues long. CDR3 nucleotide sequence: TGTGCCAGCAGCTTAATACCGATTAGCGGGGTGATACAAGAGACCCAGTTCTTC. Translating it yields CASSLIPISGVIQETQFF.

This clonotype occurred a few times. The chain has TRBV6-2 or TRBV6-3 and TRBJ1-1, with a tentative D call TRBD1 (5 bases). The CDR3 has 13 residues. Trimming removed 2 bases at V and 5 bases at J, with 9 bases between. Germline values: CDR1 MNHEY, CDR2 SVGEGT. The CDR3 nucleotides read TGTGCCAGCAGTTACGGGGGAGAGACTGAAGCTTTCTTT. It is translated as CASSYGGETEAFF.

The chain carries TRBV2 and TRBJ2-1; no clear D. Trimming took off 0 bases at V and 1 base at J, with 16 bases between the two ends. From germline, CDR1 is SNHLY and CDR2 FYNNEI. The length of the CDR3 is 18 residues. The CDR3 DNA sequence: TGTGCCAGCAGTGAAGCGGGCAATTTGGATGAATCCTACAATGAGCAGTTCTTC. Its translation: CASSEAGNLDESYNEQFF.

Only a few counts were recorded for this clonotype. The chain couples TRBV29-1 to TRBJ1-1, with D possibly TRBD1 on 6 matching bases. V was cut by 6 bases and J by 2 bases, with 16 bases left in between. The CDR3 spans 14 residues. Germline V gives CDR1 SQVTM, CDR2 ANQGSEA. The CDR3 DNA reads TGCAGCGTCCACGTGAGGGGGGGAAACACTGAAGCTTTCTTT. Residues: CSVHVRGGNTEAFF.

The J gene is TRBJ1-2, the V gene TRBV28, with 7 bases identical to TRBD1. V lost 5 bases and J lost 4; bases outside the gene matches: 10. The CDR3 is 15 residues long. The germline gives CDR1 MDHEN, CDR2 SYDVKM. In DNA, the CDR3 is TGTGCCAGCAGTCCAACCCCAGGGGGGGGCTATGGCTACACCTTC. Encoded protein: CASSPTPGGGYGYTF.

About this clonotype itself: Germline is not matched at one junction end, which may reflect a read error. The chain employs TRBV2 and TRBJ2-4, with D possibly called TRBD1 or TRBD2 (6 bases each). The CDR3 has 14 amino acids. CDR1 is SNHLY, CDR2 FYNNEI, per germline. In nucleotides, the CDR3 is TGTGTCAGCAGTGACGGCAGGGGAGGATACATTCAGTACTTC. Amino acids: CVSSDGRGGYIQYF.

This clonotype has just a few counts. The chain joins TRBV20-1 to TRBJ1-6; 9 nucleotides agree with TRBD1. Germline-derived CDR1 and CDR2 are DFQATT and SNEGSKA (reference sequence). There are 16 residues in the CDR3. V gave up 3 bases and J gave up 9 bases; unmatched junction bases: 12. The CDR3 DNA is TGCAGTGCTAGGGGGACAGGGAAAATGAGTTCTTCACCCCTCCACTTT. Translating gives CSARGTGKMSSSPLHF.

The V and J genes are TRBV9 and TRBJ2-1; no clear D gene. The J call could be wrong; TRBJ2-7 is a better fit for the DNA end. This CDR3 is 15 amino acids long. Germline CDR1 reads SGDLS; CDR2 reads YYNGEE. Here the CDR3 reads CASSVEAVSYNEQYF. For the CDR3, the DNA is TGTGCCAGCAGCGTAGAGGCAGTCTCCTACAATGAGCAGTACTTC.

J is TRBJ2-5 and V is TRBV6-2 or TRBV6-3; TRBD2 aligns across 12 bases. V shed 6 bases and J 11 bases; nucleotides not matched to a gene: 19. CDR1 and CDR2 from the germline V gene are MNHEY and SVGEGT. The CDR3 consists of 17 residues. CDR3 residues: CASSLTSGGSSYNEQYF. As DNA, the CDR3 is TGTGCCAGCAGCCTTACTAGCGGGGGGTCTTCCTACAATGAGCAGTACTTC.

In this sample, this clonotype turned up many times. CDR3 amino acids: CAISDVGGGSYEQYF. The CDR3 nucleotides are TGTGCCATCAGTGACGTCGGAGGGGGCTCCTACGAGCAGTACTTC. The chain links TRBV10-3 to TRBJ2-7; D might be TRBD1 or TRBD2, each matching 6 bases. V lost 3 bases and J 0 bases, leaving 12 bases between the germline ends. Germline V gene lookup returns CDR1 ENHRY and CDR2 SYGVKD. The CDR3 runs 15 residues.

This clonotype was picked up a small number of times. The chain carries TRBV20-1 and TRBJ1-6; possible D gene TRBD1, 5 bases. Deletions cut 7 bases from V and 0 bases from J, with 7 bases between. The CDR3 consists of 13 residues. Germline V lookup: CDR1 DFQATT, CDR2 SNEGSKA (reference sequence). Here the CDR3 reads CSVGPSYNSPLHF. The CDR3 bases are TGCAGTGTGGGGCCCTCCTATAATTCACCCCTCCACTTT.

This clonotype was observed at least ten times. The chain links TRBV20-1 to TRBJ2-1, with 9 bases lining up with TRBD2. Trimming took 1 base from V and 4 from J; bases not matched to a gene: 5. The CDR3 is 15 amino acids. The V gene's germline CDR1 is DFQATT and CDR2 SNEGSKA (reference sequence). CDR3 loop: CSARGASGEYNEQFF. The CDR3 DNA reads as TGCAGTGCTAGAGGAGCTAGCGGGGAGTACAATGAGCAGTTCTTC.

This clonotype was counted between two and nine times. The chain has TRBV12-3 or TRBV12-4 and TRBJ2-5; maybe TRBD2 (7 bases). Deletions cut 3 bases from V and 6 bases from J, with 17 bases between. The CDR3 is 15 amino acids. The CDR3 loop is CASSFEGGALKTQYF. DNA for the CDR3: TGTGCCAGCAGTTTTGAAGGGGGGGCGCTGAAGACCCAGTACTTC.

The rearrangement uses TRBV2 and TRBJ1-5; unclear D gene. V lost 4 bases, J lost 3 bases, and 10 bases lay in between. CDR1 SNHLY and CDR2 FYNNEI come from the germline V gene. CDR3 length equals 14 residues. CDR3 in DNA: TGTGCCAGCAGTGTCTATATCCTCAATCAGCCCCAGCATTTT. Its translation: CASSVYILNQPQHF.

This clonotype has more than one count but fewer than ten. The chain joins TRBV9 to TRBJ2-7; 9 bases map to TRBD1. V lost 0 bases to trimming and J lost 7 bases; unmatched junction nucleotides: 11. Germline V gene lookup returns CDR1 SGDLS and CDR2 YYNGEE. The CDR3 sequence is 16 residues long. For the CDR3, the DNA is TGTGCCAGCAGCGTAGATGGGACAGGGTTAGACAATGAGCAGTACTTC. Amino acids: CASSVDGTGLDNEQYF.

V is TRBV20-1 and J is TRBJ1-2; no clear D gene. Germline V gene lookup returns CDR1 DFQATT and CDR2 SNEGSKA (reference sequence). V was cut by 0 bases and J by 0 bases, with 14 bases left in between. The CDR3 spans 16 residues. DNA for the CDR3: TGCAGTGCTAGAGATCGGAACAGCCCTACTAACTATGGCTACACCTTC. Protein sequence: CSARDRNSPTNYGYTF.

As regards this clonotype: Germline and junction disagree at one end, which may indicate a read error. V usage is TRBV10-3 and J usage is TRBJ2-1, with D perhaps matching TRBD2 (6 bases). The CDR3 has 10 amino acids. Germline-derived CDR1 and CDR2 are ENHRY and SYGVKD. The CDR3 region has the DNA TGTGCCACCGGACTACAAGAGCGGTTCTTC. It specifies CATGLQERFF.